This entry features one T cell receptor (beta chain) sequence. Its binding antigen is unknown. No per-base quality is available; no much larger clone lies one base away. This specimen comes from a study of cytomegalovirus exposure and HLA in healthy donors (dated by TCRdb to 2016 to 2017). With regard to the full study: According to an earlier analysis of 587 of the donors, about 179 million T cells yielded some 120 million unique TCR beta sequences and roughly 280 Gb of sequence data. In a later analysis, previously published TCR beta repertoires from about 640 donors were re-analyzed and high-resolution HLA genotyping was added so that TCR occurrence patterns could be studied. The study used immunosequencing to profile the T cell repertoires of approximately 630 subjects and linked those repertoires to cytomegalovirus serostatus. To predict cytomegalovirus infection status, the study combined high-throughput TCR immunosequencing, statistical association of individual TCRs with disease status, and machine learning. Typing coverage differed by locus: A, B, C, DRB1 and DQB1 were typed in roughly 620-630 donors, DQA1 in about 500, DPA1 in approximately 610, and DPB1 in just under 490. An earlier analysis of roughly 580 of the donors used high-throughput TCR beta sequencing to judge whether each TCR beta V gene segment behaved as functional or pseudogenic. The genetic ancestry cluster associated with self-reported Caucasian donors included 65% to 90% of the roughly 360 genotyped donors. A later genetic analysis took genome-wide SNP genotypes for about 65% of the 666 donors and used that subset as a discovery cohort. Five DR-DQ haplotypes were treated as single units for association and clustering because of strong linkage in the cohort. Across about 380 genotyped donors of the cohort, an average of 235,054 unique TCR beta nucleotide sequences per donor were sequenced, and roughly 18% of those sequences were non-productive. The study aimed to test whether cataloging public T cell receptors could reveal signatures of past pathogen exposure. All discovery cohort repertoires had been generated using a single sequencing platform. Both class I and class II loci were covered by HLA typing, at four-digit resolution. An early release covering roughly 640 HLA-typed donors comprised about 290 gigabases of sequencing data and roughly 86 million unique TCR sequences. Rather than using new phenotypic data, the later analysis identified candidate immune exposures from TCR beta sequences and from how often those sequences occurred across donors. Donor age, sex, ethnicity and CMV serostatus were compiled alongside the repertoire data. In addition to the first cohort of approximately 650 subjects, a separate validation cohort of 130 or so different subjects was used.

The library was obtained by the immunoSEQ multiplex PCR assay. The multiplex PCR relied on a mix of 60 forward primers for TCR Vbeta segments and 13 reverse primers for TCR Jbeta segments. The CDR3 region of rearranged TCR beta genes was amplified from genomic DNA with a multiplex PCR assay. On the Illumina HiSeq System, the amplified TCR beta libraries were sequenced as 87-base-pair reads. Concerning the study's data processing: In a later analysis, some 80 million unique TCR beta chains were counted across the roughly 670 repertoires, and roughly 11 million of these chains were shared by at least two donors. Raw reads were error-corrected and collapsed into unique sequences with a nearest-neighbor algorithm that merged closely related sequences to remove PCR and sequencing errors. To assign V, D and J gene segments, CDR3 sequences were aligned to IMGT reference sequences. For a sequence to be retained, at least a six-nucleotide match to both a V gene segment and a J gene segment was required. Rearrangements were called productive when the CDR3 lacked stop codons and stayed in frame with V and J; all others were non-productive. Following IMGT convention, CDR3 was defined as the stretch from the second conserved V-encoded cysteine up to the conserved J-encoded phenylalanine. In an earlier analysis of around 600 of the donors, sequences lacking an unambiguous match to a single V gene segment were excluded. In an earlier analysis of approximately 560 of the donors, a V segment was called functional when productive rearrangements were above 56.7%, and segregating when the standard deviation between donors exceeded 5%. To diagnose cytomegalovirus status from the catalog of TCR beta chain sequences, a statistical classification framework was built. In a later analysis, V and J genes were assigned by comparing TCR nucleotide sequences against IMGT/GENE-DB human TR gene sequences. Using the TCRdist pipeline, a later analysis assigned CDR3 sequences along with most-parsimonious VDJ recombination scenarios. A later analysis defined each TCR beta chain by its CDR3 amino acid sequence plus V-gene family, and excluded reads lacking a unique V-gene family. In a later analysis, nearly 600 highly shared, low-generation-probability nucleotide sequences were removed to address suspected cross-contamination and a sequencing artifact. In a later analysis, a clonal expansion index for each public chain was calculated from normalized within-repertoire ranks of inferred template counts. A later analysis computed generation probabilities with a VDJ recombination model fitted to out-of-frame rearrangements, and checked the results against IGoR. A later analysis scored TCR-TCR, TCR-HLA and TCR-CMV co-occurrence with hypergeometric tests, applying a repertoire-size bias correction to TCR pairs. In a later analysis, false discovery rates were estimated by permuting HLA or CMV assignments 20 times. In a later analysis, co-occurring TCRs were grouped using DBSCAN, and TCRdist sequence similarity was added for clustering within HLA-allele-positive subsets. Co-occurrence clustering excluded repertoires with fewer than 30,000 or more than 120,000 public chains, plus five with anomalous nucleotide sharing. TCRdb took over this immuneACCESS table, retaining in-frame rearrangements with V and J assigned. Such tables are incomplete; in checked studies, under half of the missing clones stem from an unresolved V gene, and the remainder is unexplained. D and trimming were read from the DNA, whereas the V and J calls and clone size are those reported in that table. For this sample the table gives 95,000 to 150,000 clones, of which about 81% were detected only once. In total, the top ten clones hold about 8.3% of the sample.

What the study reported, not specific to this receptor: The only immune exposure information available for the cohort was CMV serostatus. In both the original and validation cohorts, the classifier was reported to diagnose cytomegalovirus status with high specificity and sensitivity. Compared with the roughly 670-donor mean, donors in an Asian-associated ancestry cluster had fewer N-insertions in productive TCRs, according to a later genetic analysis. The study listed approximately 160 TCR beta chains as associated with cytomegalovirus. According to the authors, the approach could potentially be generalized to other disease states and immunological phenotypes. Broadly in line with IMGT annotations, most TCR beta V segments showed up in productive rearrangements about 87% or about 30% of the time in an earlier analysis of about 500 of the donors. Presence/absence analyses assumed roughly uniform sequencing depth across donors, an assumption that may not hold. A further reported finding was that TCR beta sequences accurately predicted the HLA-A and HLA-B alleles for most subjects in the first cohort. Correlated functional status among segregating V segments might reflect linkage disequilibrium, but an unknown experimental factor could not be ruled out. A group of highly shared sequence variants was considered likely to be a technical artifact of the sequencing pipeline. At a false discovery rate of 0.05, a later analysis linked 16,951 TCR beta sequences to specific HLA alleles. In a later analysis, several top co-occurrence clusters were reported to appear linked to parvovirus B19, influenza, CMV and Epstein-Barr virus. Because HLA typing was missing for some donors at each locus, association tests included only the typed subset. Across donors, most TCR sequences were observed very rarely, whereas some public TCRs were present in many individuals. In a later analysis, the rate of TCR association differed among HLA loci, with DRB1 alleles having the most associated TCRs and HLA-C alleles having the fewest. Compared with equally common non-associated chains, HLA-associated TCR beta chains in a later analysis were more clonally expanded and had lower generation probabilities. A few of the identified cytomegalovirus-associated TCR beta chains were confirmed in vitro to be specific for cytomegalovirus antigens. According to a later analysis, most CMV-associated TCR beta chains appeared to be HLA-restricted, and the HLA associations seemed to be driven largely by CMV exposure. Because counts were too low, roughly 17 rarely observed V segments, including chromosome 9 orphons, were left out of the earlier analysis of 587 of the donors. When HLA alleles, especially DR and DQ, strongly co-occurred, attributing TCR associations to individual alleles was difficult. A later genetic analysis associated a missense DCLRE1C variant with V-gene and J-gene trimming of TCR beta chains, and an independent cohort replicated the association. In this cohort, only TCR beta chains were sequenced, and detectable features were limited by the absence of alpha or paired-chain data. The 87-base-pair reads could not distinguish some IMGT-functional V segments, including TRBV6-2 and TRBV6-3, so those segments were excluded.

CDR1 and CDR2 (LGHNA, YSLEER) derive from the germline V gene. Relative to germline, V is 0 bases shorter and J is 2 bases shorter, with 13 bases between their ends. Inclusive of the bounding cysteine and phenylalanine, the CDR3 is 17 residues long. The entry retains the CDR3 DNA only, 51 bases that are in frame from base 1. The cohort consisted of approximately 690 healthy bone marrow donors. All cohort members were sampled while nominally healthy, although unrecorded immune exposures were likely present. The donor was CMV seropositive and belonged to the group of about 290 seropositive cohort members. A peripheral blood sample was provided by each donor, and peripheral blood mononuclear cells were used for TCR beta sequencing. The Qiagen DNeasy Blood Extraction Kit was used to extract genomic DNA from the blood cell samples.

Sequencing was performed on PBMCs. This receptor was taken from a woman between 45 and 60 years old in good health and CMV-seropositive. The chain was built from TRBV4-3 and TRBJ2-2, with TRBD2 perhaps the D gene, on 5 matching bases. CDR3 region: CASSQETPGGNTGELFF. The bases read TGCGCCAGCAGCCAAGAGACGCCTGGAGGTAACACCGGGGAGCTGTTTTTT.